The entry below describes one TCR beta chain. The target antigen is unknown. Assay: immunoSEQ multiplex PCR; the TCRdb copy retains only in-frame clones and omits some. Of 180,000 or so clones detected, 92% appear once; the ten largest clones hold 1.3%. The data stem from a study of T cell responses to AZD1222 COVID-19 vaccine. Study-level results: Nearly half of spike-specific TCRs reportedly target unmutated variant regions. Only a handful of AZD1222 recipients, more than 5 in all, had baseline seropositivity.

Germline assignment: CDR1 LNHDA and CDR2 SQIVND (reference sequence). The CDR3 consists of 13 residues. Trimming removed 0 bases from V and 5 bases from J, with 7 bases in between. The TCR comes from an adult who received the AZD1222 COVID-19 vaccine. This specimen consisted of peripheral blood, obtained 28 days after the second AZD1222 dose. The chain joins TRBV19 to TRBJ1-1; D is unclear. The CDR3 spells CASSIDGETEAFF. The CDR3 DNA reads as TGTGCCAGTAGTATAGACGGGGAGACTGAAGCTTTCTTT.